The 23 T cell receptor beta chains reported below all come from one sample, sequenced in a study of blood T cell repertoires in COVID-19. This table comes from immunoSEQ multiplex PCR, and its TCRdb copy is limited to in-frame clones, with some not included. The sample comprises 150,000 to 200,000 clones, approximately 87% of which are singletons, and 10% rests with the top ten. Material for sequencing was peripheral blood. The receptor source for this set is a woman between 65 and 79 years old with COVID-19, enrolled during active disease.

The chain recombines TRBV2 with TRBJ2-4; D is perhaps TRBD1 (5 bases). V dropped 4 bases and J dropped 7 bases, with 26 bases sitting between them. The CDR3 has 18 amino acids. Germline V lookup: CDR1 SNHLY, CDR2 FYNNEI. The CDR3 DNA follows: TGTGCCAGCAGTGGCTCCCTTCAAACAGGCTTCACTGGGAACATTCAGTACTTC. It encodes CASSGSLQTGFTGNIQYF. Using reference TRBV2 and TRBJ2-4 for the parts outside the CDR3, the full variable domain is EPEVTQTPSHQVTQMGQEVILRCVPISNHLYFYWYRQILGQKVEFLVSFYNNEISEKSEIFDDQFSVERPDGSNFTLKIRSTKLEDSAMYFCASSGSLQTGFTGNIQYFGAGTRLSVL.

In this sample, this clone turned up a few times. This chain connects TRBV18 to TRBJ2-5; 9 bases fit TRBD2. Trimming cost V 4 bases and J 5 bases; bases outside gene matches: 8. Germline V lookup: CDR1 KGHSH, CDR2 LQKENI. The length of the CDR3 is 15 residues. This CDR3 is CASSLAGGPQETQYF. CDR3 DNA: TGTGCCAGCTCACTCGCGGGGGGGCCTCAGGAGACCCAGTACTTC.

This CDR3 reads CASSLVDIKNIQYF. The CDR3 nucleotides are TGCGCCAGCAGCTTGGTAGATATCAAAAACATTCAGTACTTC. This rearrangement joins TRBV5-1 to TRBJ2-4; D is ambiguous. The CDR3 is made up of 14 amino acids. Trimming stripped 0 bases from V and 3 bases from J, with 7 bases between. Germline CDR1 SGHRS, CDR2 YFSETQ.

The chain combines TRBV6-1 with TRBJ2-7; 9 positions match TRBD1. V trimming: 2 bases; J trimming: 2 bases; junction bases outside the gene matches: 4. Per germline, CDR1 MNHNS and CDR2 SASEGT. The CDR3 loop spans 15 amino acids. CDR3 protein: CASSEWGQGAYEQYF. In nucleotides, the CDR3 is TGTGCCAGCAGTGAATGGGGACAGGGAGCCTACGAGCAGTACTTC.

The gene calls are TRBV2 and TRBJ1-1; D perhaps matches TRBD1 (6 bases). Trimming took 6 bases from V and 4 from J, leaving 9 bases between them. CDR3 length equals 12 residues. The germline gives CDR1 SNHLY, CDR2 FYNNEI. The CDR3 DNA follows: TGTGCCAGCAGAGGGGGTCCCACTGAAGCTTTCTTT. Residues: CASRGGPTEAFF.

The chain links TRBV5-1 to TRBJ1-2; 9 bases agree with TRBD1. J lost 6 bases, V lost 3 bases, and 18 bases had no gene match. The V gene's germline CDR1 is SGHRS and CDR2 YFSETQ. The CDR3 spans 18 residues. CDR3 residues: CASSYGPTGGVGSDGYTF. The CDR3 coding sequence is TGCGCCAGCAGCTACGGCCCCACAGGGGGCGTAGGTAGTGATGGCTACACCTTC.

The chain carries TRBV18 and TRBJ2-1; 7 nucleotides line up with TRBD1. Unmatched junction bases numbered 10, after V lost 3 bases and J lost 5 bases. The CDR3 is made up of 16 amino acids. Per the germline V gene, CDR1 is KGHSH and CDR2 is LQKENI. CDR3 DNA: TGTGCCAGCTCACCTCGAGGGACAGTTCACCACAATGAGCAGTTCTTC. It specifies CASSPRGTVHHNEQFF.

This chain connects TRBV27 to TRBJ1-2, with 8 nucleotides matching TRBD1. Germline values: CDR1 MNHEY, CDR2 SMNVEV (reference sequence). Trimming cost V 5 bases and J 6 bases; bases outside gene matches: 20. CDR3 length: 18 residues. The CDR3 here is CASSTLLPGQGQRNGYTF. In DNA, the CDR3 is TGTGCCAGCAGTACTCTGCTCCCTGGACAGGGCCAGAGGAATGGCTACACCTTC.

The rearrangement links TRBV5-1 to TRBJ2-5, with 7 bases identical to TRBD1. The junction had 11 bases not matched to a gene; V was cut back by 7 bases and J by 2 bases. The CDR3 is made up of 15 amino acids. In germline, CDR1 is SGHRS, CDR2 YFSETQ. CDR3 bases: TGCGCCAGCCTCTTACAGGGGACGAGTCAAGAGACCCAGTACTTC. It is translated as CASLLQGTSQETQYF.

The chain carries TRBV30 and TRBJ2-3; D perhaps matches TRBD1 (5 bases). Germline lookup yields CDR1 GTSNPN and CDR2 SVGIG (reference sequence). CDR3 length: 14 amino acids. Trimming left V 7 bases short and J 1 base short, with 15 bases between. The DNA for the CDR3 is TGTGCCTTGGAGAGTGGACAACGCACAGATACGCAGTATTTT. Translated, it gives CALESGQRTDTQYF.

This chain connects TRBV5-1 to TRBJ1-1, with 8 bases lining up with TRBD1. V lost 6 bases to trimming and J lost 6 bases; unmatched junction nucleotides: 13. There are 15 residues in the CDR3. Germline V gives CDR1 SGHRS, CDR2 YFSETQ. The CDR3 here is CASTKAQGALSEAFF. The CDR3 coding sequence is TGCGCCAGCACGAAAGCCCAGGGGGCGCTATCTGAAGCTTTCTTT. Combining the CDR3 with reference TRBV5-1 and TRBJ1-1 gives the whole variable domain KAGVTQTPRYLIKTRGQQVTLSCSPISGHRSVSWYQQTPGQGLQFLFEYFSETQRNKGNFPGRFSGRQFSNSRSEMNVSTLELGDSALYLCASTKAQGALSEAFFGQGTRLTVV.

This chain connects TRBV28 to TRBJ2-3, with TRBD1 matching over 11 bases. With 4 bases clipped from V and 4 bases from J, the junction kept 4 bases outside the gene matches. The CDR3 is 15 residues long. The V gene's germline CDR1 is MDHEN and CDR2 SYDVKM. The CDR3 sequence is CASSSRTGGADTQYF. In DNA, the CDR3 is TGTGCCAGCAGTTCCCGGACAGGGGGCGCAGATACGCAGTATTTT.

DNA of the CDR3: TGCGCCAGCAGCCAAGAGAGAGGACAAGGCACAGATACGCAGTATTTT. Its translation is CASSQERGQGTDTQYF. The chain carries TRBV4-1 and TRBJ2-3; D is possibly TRBD1 (5 bases). The CDR3 is 16 amino acids. Trimming left V 0 bases short and J 1 base short, with 11 bases between. Germline CDR1 is MGHRA and CDR2 is YSYEKL.

Only one count was recorded for this clone. The chain employs TRBV28 and TRBJ2-3; 11 nucleotides agree with TRBD2. This CDR3 region has 17 residues. Per the germline V gene, CDR1 is MDHEN and CDR2 is SYDVKM. The J segment lost 2 bases and the V segment lost 6 bases, leaving 10 bases of the junction unmatched. The CDR3 is CASRPRLAGGATDTQYF. The CDR3 DNA reads TGTGCCAGCAGACCCCGGCTAGCGGGGGGAGCCACAGATACGCAGTATTTT. The full variable domain, in which reference TRBV28 and TRBJ2-3 provide the parts outside the CDR3, is DVKVTQSSRYLVKRTGEKVFLECVQDMDHENMFWYRQDPGLGLRLIYFSYDVKMKEKGDIPEGYSVSREKKERFSLILESASTNQTSMYLCASRPRLAGGATDTQYFGPGTRLTVL.

The chain employs TRBV29-1 and TRBJ1-2; no clear D gene. V dropped 4 bases and J dropped 5 bases, with 8 bases sitting between them. CDR1 SQVTM and CDR2 ANQGSEA come from the germline V gene. The CDR3 runs to 11 residues. The CDR3 sequence: CSVADLYGYTF. The CDR3, as DNA: TGCAGCGTTGCTGATCTATATGGCTACACCTTC. Based on the CDR3 plus reference TRBV29-1 and TRBJ1-2, the full variable domain is SAVISQKPSRDICQRGTSLTIQCQVDSQVTMMFWYRQQPGQSLTLIATANQGSEATYESGFVIDKFPISRPNLTFSTLTVSNMSPEDSSIYLCSVADLYGYTFGSGTRLTVV.

The chain couples TRBV3-1 (or the pseudogene TRBV3-2) to TRBJ2-1; D is undetermined. Deletions cut 1 base from V and 2 bases from J, with 12 bases between. This CDR3 is built from 16 residues. Germline CDR1 and CDR2: LGHDT and YNNKEL (reference sequence). The CDR3 loop is CASSQARPTPYNEQFF. The CDR3 DNA follows: TGTGCCAGCAGCCAAGCCCGACCGACACCCTACAATGAGCAGTTCTTC.

This clone was seen a handful of times. The chain joins TRBV11-3 to TRBJ1-1, with D possibly being TRBD1 (5 bases). Per the germline V gene, CDR1 is SGHNT and CDR2 is YENEEA. V was trimmed by 4 bases and J by 1 base, leaving 10 bases between them. This CDR3 contains 14 residues. CDR3 DNA: TGTGCCAGCAGCTCAGGGCCGACGAACACTGAAGCTTTCTTT. Translating gives CASSSGPTNTEAFF.

The rearrangement uses TRBV29-1 and TRBJ2-7, with a tentative D call TRBD2 (5 bases). Trimming stripped 4 bases from V and 3 bases from J, with 16 bases between. The germline CDR1 and CDR2 sequences are SQVTM and ANQGSEA. The CDR3 sequence is 14 residues long. The CDR3 loop reads CSVGVGRAHYEQYF. Here the CDR3 DNA reads TGCAGCGTTGGGGTGGGGAGAGCCCACTACGAGCAGTACTTC.

This clone was seen just once. This chain joins TRBV5-4 and TRBJ2-3; 7 nucleotides line up with TRBD2. After removal of 7 bases from V and 5 bases from J, the junction contained 4 bases not matched to a gene. The V gene's germline CDR1 is SGHNT and CDR2 YYREEE (reference sequence). This CDR3 has 12 residues. DNA of the CDR3: TGTGCCAGCGAAGGACTAGGAGATACGCAGTATTTT. Its translation is CASEGLGDTQYF.

The chain recombines TRBV15 with TRBJ2-5; maybe TRBD2 (5 bases). Germline CDR1 LNHNV, CDR2 YYDKDF (reference sequence). The CDR3 runs 14 residues. Trimming left V 1 base short and J 4 bases short, with 10 bases between. CDR3: CATSRVPGIETQYF. The CDR3 DNA follows: TGTGCCACCAGCAGAGTGCCGGGGATAGAGACCCAGTACTTC.

This chain connects TRBV7-9 to TRBJ1-6; the match to TRBD1 covers 9 bases. The CDR3 totals 15 residues. The V segment lost 5 bases and the J segment 8 bases; nucleotides outside the gene matches: 7. Germline CDR1 reads SEHNR; CDR2 reads FQNEAQ (reference sequence). Here the CDR3 reads CASSGGQGADSPLHF. The CDR3 DNA sequence: TGTGCCAGCAGCGGGGGACAGGGTGCGGATTCACCCCTCCACTTT.

CDR3 nucleotide sequence: TGTGCCAGCAGCTCACAGGGGGAAATAGCAAACACCATATATTTT. This gives the protein CASSSQGEIANTIYF. V is TRBV6-6 and J is TRBJ1-3; TRBD1 matches at 8 bases. The CDR3 runs to 15 residues. Germline CDR1 MNHNY, CDR2 SVGAGI (reference sequence). The V gene end was trimmed by 6 bases and the J gene end by 6 bases; junction bases not matched to a gene: 10.

This clone was detected many times. This rearrangement joins TRBV7-9 to TRBJ2-7; D is possibly TRBD2 (7 bases). CDR1 and CDR2 from the germline V gene are SEHNR and FQNEAQ (reference sequence). CDR3 length: 14 residues. The germline V and J ends were trimmed by 3 bases and 3 bases, with 12 bases remaining between them. The CDR3 coding sequence is TGTGCCAGCAGCTTGGGGGGGCCCAGCTACGAGCAGTACTTC. It yields the protein CASSLGGPSYEQYF.